This passage covers 32 T cell receptor beta chains from one sample sequenced in a study of T-cell reconstitution after alpha-beta-depleted transplantation in children. Preparation of the TCRbeta library used unique molecular identifiers. TCRdb used MiXCR to reprocess the PCR reads, holding one entry per CDR3 protein. The sample lists about 190,000 distinct CDR3 sequences, 11% occurring once. Sequenced here: PBMCs, sampled before TCRalphabeta/CD19-depleted stem cell transplant. These receptors were taken from a boy aged 2 to 10 with acute myeloid leukemia, due to receive a stem cell transplant.

This clonotype was detected many times. This sequence joins TRBV24-1 and TRBJ2-5, with D hard to call. Trimming took off 1 base at V and 4 bases at J, with 3 bases between the two ends. Germline-derived CDR1 and CDR2 are KGHDR and SFDVKD. The CDR3 contains 12 residues. CDR3 amino acids: CATSDLGETQYF. CDR3 bases: TGTGCCACCAGTGATTTAGGAGAGACCCAGTACTTC.

This clonotype came up many times. The V gene is TRBV19, the J gene TRBJ1-1; possibly TRBD1 for D (6 bases). There are 11 residues in the CDR3. The V gene's germline CDR1 is LNHDA and CDR2 SQIVND (reference sequence). The V end lost 6 bases, the J end lost 7 bases, and 9 bases lay between the germline ends. CDR3 nucleotides: TGTGCCAGTAGGTCACAGGGTGAAGCTTTCTTT. Translating it yields CASRSQGEAFF.

This clonotype was detected ten times or more. The chain's CDR3 is CASSSPRGHDTEAFF. CDR3 sequence (DNA): TGCGCCAGCAGCAGCCCCAGGGGCCATGACACTGAAGCTTTCTTT. The chain is built from TRBV4-1 and TRBJ1-1; a possible D gene is TRBD1 (6 bases). V lost 5 bases to trimming and J lost 3 bases, with 16 bases between them. The CDR3 has 15 residues. Germline V gene lookup returns CDR1 MGHRA and CDR2 YSYEKL.

The chain has TRBV30 and TRBJ1-2; tentatively, D is TRBD1 (5 bases). V shed 3 bases and J shed 14 bases, with 22 bases lying between them. CDR1 and CDR2 from the germline V gene are GTSNPN and SVGIG (reference sequence). This CDR3 comprises 13 residues. Written as DNA, the CDR3 is TGTGCCTGGAGCCTCACCGACAGAGCCTCTCATACCTTC. It is translated as CAWSLTDRASHTF.

This clonotype was seen many times. V and J are TRBV7-3 and TRBJ1-2; TRBD1 agrees at 8 bases. V was pared by 0 bases and J by 3 bases, with 3 bases of the junction left unmatched. The CDR3 has 15 amino acids. Germline V gene lookup returns CDR1 SGHTA and CDR2 FQGTGA. Here the CDR3 DNA reads TGTGCCAGCAGCTTAACCTCGACAGGGGACTATGGCTACACCTTC. Amino acids: CASSLTSTGDYGYTF.

There are many counts of this clonotype. This chain uses TRBV5-1 with TRBJ2-3; TRBD2 aligns across 9 bases. Germline V gives CDR1 SGHRS, CDR2 YFSETQ. The CDR3 covers 14 residues. The ends lost 3 bases at V and 7 bases at J; junction bases unmatched: 6. CDR3 sequence reads: CASSSTGLANTQYF. The CDR3 nucleotides read TGCGCCAGCAGCTCGACGGGACTAGCAAATACGCAGTATTTT.

The gene calls are TRBV18 and TRBJ1-5; 9 bases agree with TRBD1. The length of the CDR3 is 18 residues. V lost 2 bases and J lost 1; bases outside the gene matches: 9. Looked up from germline, CDR1 is KGHSH and CDR2 is LQKENI. The CDR3 sequence is CASSPSPGTGNSNQPQHF. DNA of the CDR3: TGTGCCAGCTCACCAAGTCCCGGGACAGGGAACAGCAATCAGCCCCAGCATTTT.

This clonotype was counted ten times or more. The chain is built from TRBV20-1 and TRBJ1-4; D remains ambiguous. The CDR3 runs 15 residues. Germline-derived CDR1 and CDR2 are DFQATT and SNEGSKA (reference sequence). Trimming removed 4 bases at V and 6 bases at J, with 18 bases between. The chain's CDR3 is CSANQPGSTYEKLFF. The CDR3 region has the DNA TGCAGTGCTAACCAACCCGGGAGTACGTATGAAAAACTGTTTTTT.

This clonotype appeared many times. This sequence joins TRBV6-1 and TRBJ2-7, with TRBD2 as a possible D gene (5 bases). The germline CDR1 and CDR2 sequences are MNHNS and SASEGT. Trimming cost V 2 bases and J 1 base, with 6 bases left between them. CDR3 length: 13 residues. CDR3 sequence (DNA): TGTGCCAGCAGTGAACGAGGGTCCTACGAGCAGTACGTC. Protein: CASSERGSYEQYV.

This clonotype showed up many times. The rearrangement uses TRBV20-1 and TRBJ2-3; tentatively, D is TRBD2 (5 bases). V was trimmed by 0 bases and J by 2 bases, leaving 15 bases between them. The CDR3 runs 16 residues. Germline V gene sequence: CDR1 DFQATT, CDR2 SNEGSKA (reference sequence). The CDR3: CSARDPMKRITDTQYF. CDR3 DNA: TGCAGTGCTAGAGATCCTATGAAGCGGATCACAGATACGCAGTATTTT.

The sample holds many counts of this clonotype. For the CDR3, the DNA is TGTGCCAGCAGCTTAGTGTCTCGGAGACAGAGCTGGAATTCACCCCTCCACTTT. It is translated as CASSLVSRRQSWNSPLHF. The chain combines TRBV11-2 with TRBJ1-6; D possibly corresponds to TRBD1 (5 bases). This CDR3 is 18 amino acids long. Between the trimmed V and J ends, which lost 1 base and 7 bases, there was a span of 20 bases. CDR1 SGHAT and CDR2 FQNNGV come from the germline V gene. Complete variable domain (other parts from reference TRBV11-2 and TRBJ1-6): EAGVAQSPRYKIIEKRQSVAFWCNPISGHATLYWYQQILGQGPKLLIQFQNNGVVDDSQLPKDRFSAERLKGVDSTLKIQPAKLEDSAVYLCASSLVSRRQSWNSPLHFGNGTRLTVT.

This clonotype occurred many times. V and J are TRBV7-8 and TRBJ2-2; a weak D match, TRBD1 (5 bases). CDR3 size: 16 residues. V lost 3 bases, J lost 6 bases, and 17 bases lay in between. Germline CDR1 and CDR2: SGHVS and FQNEAQ. Here the CDR3 reads CASSFHQGPLAGELFF. In DNA form, the CDR3 reads TGTGCCAGCAGCTTCCACCAGGGCCCCTTAGCCGGGGAGCTGTTTTTT.

This clonotype has at least ten counts. The chain is built from TRBV27 and TRBJ1-2, with TRBD1 matching 7 bases. The CDR3 runs 13 residues. V was pared by 5 bases and J by 4 bases, with 4 bases of the junction left unmatched. Per the germline V gene, CDR1 is MNHEY and CDR2 is SMNVEV (reference sequence). In DNA form, the CDR3 reads TGTGCCAGCAGTACCGACAGGGCCTATGGCTACACCTTC. This gives the protein CASSTDRAYGYTF.

This clonotype was seen ten or more times. The chain recombines TRBV29-1 with TRBJ1-2, with 8 bases identical to TRBD1. V lost 1 base and J lost 4; bases outside the gene matches: 11. The CDR3 covers 16 residues. The germline gives CDR1 SQVTM, CDR2 ANQGSEA. The CDR3 protein is CSVEVRQGALGYGYTF. As DNA, the CDR3 is TGCAGCGTTGAAGTTAGGCAGGGGGCGCTTGGCTATGGCTACACCTTC.

The genes are TRBV6-5 and TRBJ2-6; D is unresolved. The V end was cut by 0 bases, the J end by 3 bases, with 15 bases between. The CDR3 totals 18 residues. Looked up from germline, CDR1 is MNHEY and CDR2 is SVGAGI. CDR3 loop: CASSYSAVSSFGANVLTF. The DNA of the CDR3 is TGTGCCAGCAGTTACTCCGCAGTCTCAAGCTTTGGGGCCAACGTCCTGACTTTC.

In this sample, this clonotype turned up many times. J is TRBJ2-3 and V is TRBV5-1, with 8 nucleotides matching TRBD1. Germline assignment: CDR1 SGHRS and CDR2 YFSETQ. V was pared by 5 bases and J by 2 bases, with 4 bases of the junction left unmatched. The CDR3 consists of 14 residues. CDR3 residues: CASSDRGVTDTQYF. The DNA for the CDR3 is TGCGCCAGCAGTGACAGGGGTGTCACAGATACGCAGTATTTT.

This clonotype was seen many times. Germline is not matched at one junction end, which may reflect a read error. The chain is built from TRBV7-2 and TRBJ2-5; TRBD2 is a possible D gene (6 bases). The length of the CDR3 is 14 residues. The germline V gene has CDR1 SGHTA and CDR2 FQGNSA. The CDR3 DNA reads TGTGCCAGCAGCCGTAGCGGCGCCCAAGAGACCCATTACTTC. It translates to CASSRSGAQETHYF.

This clonotype was counted ten times or more. The chain is built from TRBV12-3 or TRBV12-4 and TRBJ1-2, with D unclear. Deletions cut 6 bases from V and 4 bases from J, with 18 bases between. The CDR3 sequence is 15 residues long. The CDR3 protein is CASRRIAGSGYGYTF. The CDR3 DNA sequence: TGTGCCAGCAGGCGAATTGCGGGGTCAGGCTATGGCTACACCTTC.

This clonotype has at least ten counts. The chain couples TRBV10-3 to TRBJ2-3, with D tentatively TRBD2 (5 bases). CDR1 is ENHRY and CDR2 is SYGVKD in the germline V gene. The CDR3 spans 14 residues. Trimming left V 7 bases short and J 3 bases short, with 14 bases between. The CDR3 DNA follows: TGTGCCATCAACCAACCGGGGATGACAGATACGCAGTATTTT. This codes for CAINQPGMTDTQYF.

The sample holds many counts of this clonotype. V gene TRBV2 combines with J gene TRBJ2-1; 10 positions agree with TRBD1. Trimming at V came to 8 bases and at J to 4 bases, leaving 2 bases not matched to a gene. Looked up from germline, CDR1 is SNHLY and CDR2 is FYNNEI. The CDR3 consists of 13 residues. This chain's CDR3 is CASRDRGYNEQFF. As DNA, the CDR3 is TGTGCCAGCCGGGACAGGGGTTACAATGAGCAGTTCTTC.

This clonotype came up many times. The genes are TRBV20-1 and TRBJ2-1, with a possible D match to TRBD2 (7 bases). Germline CDR1 and CDR2: DFQATT and SNEGSKA (reference sequence). CDR3 length equals 16 residues. V lost 1 base and J lost 4, with 17 bases in between. CDR3 sequence: CSARALGGLWYNEQFF. DNA for the CDR3: TGCAGTGCTAGAGCACTGGGGGGGCTGTGGTACAATGAGCAGTTCTTC.

This clonotype was seen ten or more times. The gene calls are TRBV7-8 and TRBJ2-1, with D maybe TRBD1 (5 bases). The CDR3 totals 16 residues. The V gene's germline CDR1 is SGHVS and CDR2 FQNEAQ. Deletions cut 6 bases from V and 4 bases from J, with 19 bases between. CDR3 in DNA: TGTGCCAGCAGTGTGTCCTCAGGGCAGAGGTACAATGAGCAGTTCTTC. Amino acid sequence: CASSVSSGQRYNEQFF.

For this clonotype: It may be a read error: a sequence one base away is much more abundant. The V gene is TRBV12-3 or TRBV12-4, the J gene TRBJ2-7, with D perhaps given as TRBD1 or TRBD2 (5 bases each). This CDR3 has 14 residues. The CDR3: CTSRQGDHTYEQYV. CDR3 DNA sequence: TGTACCAGCAGGCAAGGGGACCACACTTACGAGCAGTACGTC.

This clonotype was observed at least ten times. The DNA for the CDR3 is TGTGCCAGCAGCCCCAGGACGCAGAGCTCCTACAATGAGCAGTTCTTC. Encoded protein: CASSPRTQSSYNEQFF. The chain is built from TRBV7-2 and TRBJ2-1; D remains ambiguous. Trimming took 5 bases from V and 0 from J, leaving 14 bases between them. The CDR3 contains 16 residues. Looked up from germline, CDR1 is SGHTA and CDR2 is FQGNSA.

This clonotype was found many times. V gene TRBV20-1 combines with J gene TRBJ2-3; D may be TRBD2 (6 bases). Germline V gives CDR1 DFQATT, CDR2 SNEGSKA (reference sequence). The CDR3 sequence is 13 residues long. Between the trimmed V and J ends, which lost 4 bases and 1 base, there was a span of 9 bases. The CDR3 protein is CSAMRGGTDTQYF. CDR3 DNA sequence: TGCAGTGCTATGCGCGGGGGCACAGATACGCAGTATTTT.

Notes on this clonotype: A much larger clone lies a single base off, so this may be a read error. The rearrangement uses TRBV20-1 and TRBJ2-7, with D perhaps assigned TRBD1 or TRBD2 (5 bases each). The germline CDR1 and CDR2 sequences are DFQATT and SNEGSKA (reference sequence). This CDR3 is 11 amino acids long. V dropped 5 bases and J dropped 12 bases, with 17 bases sitting between them. The CDR3 coding sequence is TGCAGTGCTCACACTGGGACGGACGTGTACTTC. The encoded protein is CSAHTGTDVYF.

This clonotype was seen ten or more times. The V gene is TRBV20-1, the J gene TRBJ1-4; D might be TRBD1 (5 bases). Trimming shortened V by 0 bases and J by 7 bases, and 15 bases separated the two germline ends. Germline values: CDR1 DFQATT, CDR2 SNEGSKA (reference sequence). CDR3 size: 15 residues. The CDR3 DNA reads TGCAGTGCTAGAGATGCCGGGGCGAAGAGTGAAAAACTGTTTTTT. Translating gives CSARDAGAKSEKLFF.

This clonotype was detected ten times or more. V and J are TRBV7-7 and TRBJ1-1, with a weak D call TRBD1 (6 bases). Germline CDR1 reads SSHAT; CDR2 reads FNYEAQ (reference sequence). The CDR3 totals 16 residues. CDR3 amino acids: CASRPLLGGRVTEAFF. The CDR3 nucleotides are TGTGCTAGCCGACCACTGTTGGGGGGGCGCGTCACTGAAGCTTTCTTT.

This clonotype was picked up many times. The chain is built from TRBV12-3 or TRBV12-4 and TRBJ1-6; a weak D match, TRBD1 (6 bases). Deletions cut 6 bases from V and 7 bases from J, with 13 bases between. The CDR3 has 14 residues. CDR3 DNA: TGTGCCAGCAGGACACAGGGATACAATTCACCCCTCCACTTT. Translated: CASRTQGYNSPLHF.

This chain connects TRBV13 to TRBJ2-5; tentatively, D is TRBD1 (5 bases). CDR3 length equals 14 residues. Germline CDR1 reads PRHDT; CDR2 reads FYEKMQ (reference sequence). V lost 0 bases and J lost 2, with 7 bases in between. CDR3 loop: CASSLGREQETQYF. The CDR3 region has the DNA TGTGCCAGCAGCTTAGGCAGGGAACAAGAGACCCAGTACTTC.

This clonotype has a count of ten or more. This chain connects TRBV7-8 to TRBJ2-2, with D perhaps TRBD1 (5 bases). Trimming removed 5 bases at V and 8 bases at J, with 15 bases between. The CDR3 extends over 14 amino acids. Germline CDR1 and CDR2: SGHVS and FQNEAQ. The CDR3 nucleotides read TGTGCCAGCAGCCCCGAGACTGGGGCGGGGGAGCTGTTTTTT. Its translation is CASSPETGAGELFF.

The sample holds many counts of this clonotype. The chain uses TRBV7-2 and TRBJ1-4; perhaps TRBD1 as D (5 bases). Trimming cost V 1 base and J 4 bases, with 10 bases left between them. This CDR3 is 15 amino acids long. CDR1 and CDR2 from the germline V gene are SGHTA and FQGNSA. CDR3 nucleotide sequence: TGTGCCAGCAGCTTAGGGCAGGGCATTAATGAAAAACTGTTTTTT. Translated, it gives CASSLGQGINEKLFF. Supplemented by reference TRBV7-2 and TRBJ1-4, the full variable domain reads GAGVSQSPSNKVTEKGKDVELRCDPISGHTALYWYRQSLGQGLEFLIYFQGNSAPDKSGLPSDRFSAERTGGSVSTLTIQRTQQEDSAVYLCASSLGQGINEKLFFGSGTQLSVL.